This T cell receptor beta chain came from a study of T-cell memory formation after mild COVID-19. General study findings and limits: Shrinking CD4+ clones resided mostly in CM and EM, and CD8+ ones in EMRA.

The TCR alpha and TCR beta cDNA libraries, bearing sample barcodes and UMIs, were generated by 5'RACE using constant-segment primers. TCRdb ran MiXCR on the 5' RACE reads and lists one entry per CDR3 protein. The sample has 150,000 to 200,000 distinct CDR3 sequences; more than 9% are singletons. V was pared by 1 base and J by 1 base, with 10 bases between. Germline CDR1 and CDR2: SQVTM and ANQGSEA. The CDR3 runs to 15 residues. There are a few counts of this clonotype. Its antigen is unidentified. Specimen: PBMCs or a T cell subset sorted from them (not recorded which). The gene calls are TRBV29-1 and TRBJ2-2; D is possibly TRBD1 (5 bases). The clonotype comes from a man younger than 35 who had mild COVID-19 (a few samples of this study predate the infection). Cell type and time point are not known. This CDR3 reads CSVEVGALNTGELFF. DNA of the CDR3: TGCAGCGTTGAAGTAGGGGCCTTGAACACCGGGGAGCTGTTTTTT.